A selection of T cell receptor beta chains follows, all from one sample in a study of cytomegalovirus exposure and HLA in healthy donors. The assay was immunoSEQ multiplex PCR, and TCRdb's table has in-frame clones only and misses some. Among roughly 150,000 clones, about 80% were seen once, and the ten largest hold around 1.5%. The specimen was PBMCs. The receptors derive from a girl between 5 and 17 years old in good health and CMV-seropositive. CDR3s include the opening cysteine and the closing phenylalanine or tryptophan. The order of the fields is D gene, clone size, CDR3 length, J gene, V gene, CDR3 DNA, CDR3 protein. The D gene is left open where the match is weak. Size tells how often a clone was seen (once, few, many) or the class of an expanded clone, and some rows leave it out.

NA,NA,14,TRBJ1-2,TRBV9,TGTGCCAGCAGCGGTTACGAGGGTAACTATGGCTACACCTTC,CASSGYEGNYGYTF
TRBD1,NA,13,TRBJ1-1,TRBV28,TGTGCCAGCAGGAAAGGACAGGGCACTGAAGCTTTCTTT,CASRKGQGTEAFF
NA,NA,17,TRBJ2-1,TRBV28,TGTGCCAGCAGCTCACCTTGGGTCGGACAGAAATTCAATGAGCAGTTCTTC,CASSSPWVGQKFNEQFF
NA,NA,16,TRBJ2-1,TRBV7-9,TGTGCCAGCAGCTTACTCCGGCGGTACTCCTACAATGAGCAGTTCTTC,CASSLLRRYSYNEQFF
TRBD1,few,15,TRBJ1-5,TRBV23-1,TGCGCCAGCAGGGGACAGCTAAATAGCAATCAGCCCCAGCATTTT,CASRGQLNSNQPQHF
NA,NA,12,TRBJ2-2,TRBV9,TGTGCCAGCAGCATCACATCCGGGGAGCTGTTTTTT,CASSITSGELFF
NA,NA,14,TRBJ1-2,TRBV5-1,TGCGCCAGCAGCTCGCAAATCTCAGGGTATGGCTACACCTTC,CASSSQISGYGYTF
NA,NA,13,TRBJ2-3,TRBV13,TGTGCCAGCAGCTTCAGGGGCGTGGATACGCAGTATTTT,CASSFRGVDTQYF
NA,NA,16,TRBJ2-7,TRBV4-3,TGCGCCAGCAACAAATTGAATCAAAGGGGTTCCAACGAGCAGTACTTC,CASNKLNQRGSNEQYF
TRBD1,NA,14,TRBJ1-4,TRBV28,TGTGCCAGCAGTTCCGGACAGGGAAACGAAAAACTGTTTTTT,CASSSGQGNEKLFF
TRBD1,once,14,TRBJ2-3,TRBV25-1,TGTGCCAGCAGTCATGGGACAGGGGCGGATACGCAGTATTTT,CASSHGTGADTQYF
TRBD1,NA,15,TRBJ2-2,TRBV5-1,TGCGCCAGCAGGACGGGACAGAGAAACACCGGGGAGCTGTTTTTT,CASRTGQRNTGELFF
NA,NA,15,TRBJ1-1,TRBV7-9,TGTGCCAGCAGCTTCCCGACGGGGATGAACACTGAAGCTTTCTTT,CASSFPTGMNTEAFF
NA,few,13,TRBJ1-1,TRBV30,TGTGCCTGGAGTGTCAGGGGGAACACTGAAGCTTTCTTT,CAWSVRGNTEAFF
TRBD1,NA,15,TRBJ2-2,TRBV11-2,TGTGCCAGCAGCTTTGGACAGGGCCGGACCGGGGAGCTGTTTTTT,CASSFGQGRTGELFF
TRBD1,NA,15,TRBJ1-3,TRBV28,TGTGCCAGCAGTCCAGGGGGCGCGACTGGAAACACCATATATTTT,CASSPGGATGNTIYF
NA,NA,14,TRBJ2-7,TRBV4-1,TGCGCCAGCAGCCAAGTCGGCAGGTGGTACGAGCAGTACTTC,CASSQVGRWYEQYF
NA,NA,13,TRBJ1-1,TRBV10-3,TGTGCCACCGGGGACACATCATACACTGAAGCTTTCTTT,CATGDTSYTEAFF
NA,NA,17,TRBJ2-3,TRBV5-1,TGCGCCAGCAGCTTGGCCCCGGCGGGGGCCCCCCCAGATACGCAGTATTTT,CASSLAPAGAPPDTQYF
TRBD2,once,12,TRBJ2-7,TRBV2,TGTGCCAGCAGTTCTCTAGCGGGCGAGCAGTACTTC,CASSSLAGEQYF
NA,NA,14,TRBJ2-1,TRBV7-3,TGTGCCAGCAGCCCCGGCGGGGGCGTTGGTGAGCAGTTCTTC,CASSPGGGVGEQFF
TRBD2,NA,15,TRBJ2-7,TRBV6-1,TGTGCCAGCAGTGAAGGGACTAGCGGGGCAGACGAGCAGTACTTC,CASSEGTSGADEQYF
NA,once,15,TRBJ1-4,TRBV27,TGTGCCAGCACTATCCGGTCCGGGGGGGCTGAAAAACTGTTTTTT,CASTIRSGGAEKLFF
TRBD2,few,14,TRBJ2-1,TRBV6-5,TGTGCCAGCAGGCGGACTAGCGGTCACAATGAGCAGTTCTTC,CASRRTSGHNEQFF
NA,NA,13,TRBJ1-1,TRBV6-6,TGTGCCAGCCGGGACACCGGATACACTGAAGCTTTCTTT,CASRDTGYTEAFF
NA,NA,18,TRBJ2-1,TRBV27,TGTGCCAGCAGTTTTTCGAAGAGCGGAATTTCTAGAGACAATGAGCAGTTCTTC,CASSFSKSGISRDNEQFF
NA,NA,15,TRBJ1-1,TRBV6-5,TGTGCCAGCAGTGCCGGACAGATGATGAACACTGAAGCTTTCTTT,CASSAGQMMNTEAFF